This record looks at one T cell receptor beta chain sequence and its context. No cognate antigen has been identified for it. Within one base of it there is no much larger clone, and no base qualities were kept. This sample was taken from a study of blood T cell repertoires in COVID-19 (TCRdb year 2020). With regard to the full study: Collaborator samples came from the United States, Italy and Spain and covered acute and convalescent phases of COVID-19. Nearly every sample came with metadata listing a de-identified subject ID, COVID-19 status, age in years and sex. The prospective study material was composed of cDNA or gDNA derived from T cells, B-cell-depleted T cells, or PBMCs. Where available, HLA class I and class II types were obtained from metadata supplied by the sample provider rather than from assay-based typing. The repertoires were released in a freely available public database intended as a resource for research on the immune response to SARS-CoV-2. Subjects who had been exposed to COVID-19, were actively infected with it, or had recovered from it provided the deeply sampled blood TCRbeta repertoires that made up the dataset. The samples were drawn from the first 160 participants of the ongoing ImmuneRACE study and from 1,254 subjects provided by 6 global collaborators.

Whole blood was collected in K2EDTA tubes by collaborating institutions according to the institutions' own protocols. For TCRbeta analysis, collaborators shipped samples in one of three forms: frozen whole blood, isolated PBMCs, or DNA extracted from either of those sample types. Study-level results and caveats: The amount of clinical and demographic metadata varied by source and participant and was provided uncurated.

TCRbeta CDR3 regions were amplified from genomic DNA by means of the immunoSEQ Assay, a bias-controlled multiplex PCR. As for the original processing: The number of nucleated cells in each sample was estimated by amplification of reference gene primers within the assay. To quantify the absolute abundance of each unique TCRbeta CDR3 rearrangement, sequence reads were collapsed and filtered. Productive Simpson clonality was computed per sample as the square root of Simpson's diversity index over productive rearrangements. The table comes from immuneACCESS by way of TCRdb, which keeps in-frame sequences with V and J called. Part of the clones is missing from these tables; in studies checked, under half for an unresolved V gene and the rest for unknown reasons. Clonal size and the V and J genes are those of that table, whereas D and trimming came from the DNA. Present in this sample are 75,000 to 100,000 clones, more than 70% of which were seen just once. The ten largest clones add up to 15% to 20% of the sample.

The material sequenced was peripheral blood. The origin of this receptor is a human donor in a cohort sampled during active COVID-19.

For the CDR3, the sequence is CATGTSGTSGTQYF. The sequenced DNA is TGTGCTACAGGGACTAGCGGGACCTCTGGTACGCAGTATTTT. The chain links TRBV28 with TRBJ2-3, with TRBD2 identical over 13 junction bases. Taken from the germline V gene, the CDR1 and CDR2 loops are MDHEN and SYDVKM. Including cysteine and phenylalanine, the CDR3 has 14 amino acids. Just the 42-base CDR3 DNA is kept, in frame starting at base 1.